Sequencing of this TCR beta chain was carried out in a study of T cell repertoires in cytomegalovirus infection. Study-wide background: An indication of both CMV infection and matching HLA type came from public TCR beta signatures.

Broader study findings: Summed frequency of public TCR beta families distinguished CMV carriers with the relevant HLA. Ex vivo responses were dominated by HLA-C-restricted CMV-specific TCR beta clonotypes.

Concerning this clonotype itself: The antigen is undetermined. The junction differs from germline at one of its ends, possibly a read error.

The CDR3 has 19 residues. Germline V CDR1 and CDR2: SGHTA, FQGNSA. Using its own MiXCR run on the reads, TCRdb lists one record per CDR3 protein. The data hold about 6,100 distinct CDR3 sequences, with approximately 51% observed a single time. The chain couples TRBV7-2 to TRBJ2-5; 9 nucleotides align to TRBD2. The material sequenced was PBMCs, sequenced either directly or after in vitro stimulation (not recorded which). This clonotype was sampled from a human donor in good health (CMV status not recorded). Some clones in this sample may be carry-over from other donors' samples. The chain's CDR3 is CASSLRGASGITEGATQYF. In DNA, the CDR3 is TGTGCGAGCAGCTTAAGAGGAGCTAGCGGGATAACCGAAGGGGCGACCCAGTACTTC.